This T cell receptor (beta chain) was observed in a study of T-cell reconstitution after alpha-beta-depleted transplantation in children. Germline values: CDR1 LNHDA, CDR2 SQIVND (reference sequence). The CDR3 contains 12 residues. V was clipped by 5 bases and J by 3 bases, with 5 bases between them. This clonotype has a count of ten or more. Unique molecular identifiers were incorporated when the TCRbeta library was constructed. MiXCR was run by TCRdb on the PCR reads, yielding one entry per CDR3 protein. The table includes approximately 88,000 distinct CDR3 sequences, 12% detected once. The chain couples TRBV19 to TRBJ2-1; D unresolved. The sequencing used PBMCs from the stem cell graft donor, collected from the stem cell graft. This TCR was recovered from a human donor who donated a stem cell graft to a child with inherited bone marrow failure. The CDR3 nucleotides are TGTGCCAGTAGTGATGACTACAATGAGCAGTTCTTC. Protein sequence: CASSDDYNEQFF.